This TCR beta chain appears in the sequencing data of a study of T-cell reconstitution after alpha-beta-depleted transplantation in children. Preparation of the TCRbeta library used unique molecular identifiers. TCRdb re-analysed the PCR reads in MiXCR, keeping a single row per CDR3 protein. This sample has around 180,000 distinct CDR3 sequences; around 10% occur once, and the top ten carry roughly an eighth. The study's findings and limits: Newly generated T cells supplied most T-cell counts and diversity one year post-transplant. Reportedly, alpha-beta T cells present about two months post-transplant originated from several hundred expanded clones of graft origin. Surviving recipient T cells and thymic progenitors accounted for the high day-60 TCRbeta diversity observed in some patients.

This clonotype was recorded at least ten times. What it binds is unknown. Losses at the gene ends were 2 bases for V and 4 bases for J; bases not matched to a gene: 6. Germline values: CDR1 DFQATT, CDR2 SNEGSKA (reference sequence). The CDR3 is 15 amino acids. The receptor's source is a boy between 2 and 10 years old with acute myeloid leukemia, due to receive a stem cell transplant. The chain joins TRBV20-1 to TRBJ1-4, with TRBD1 matching over 8 bases. The specimen comprised PBMCs, sampled before TCRalphabeta/CD19-depleted stem cell transplant. The CDR3 here is CSARSQGADNEKLFF. The CDR3 nucleotides read TGCAGTGCTAGAAGTCAGGGGGCGGATAATGAAAAACTGTTTTTT.